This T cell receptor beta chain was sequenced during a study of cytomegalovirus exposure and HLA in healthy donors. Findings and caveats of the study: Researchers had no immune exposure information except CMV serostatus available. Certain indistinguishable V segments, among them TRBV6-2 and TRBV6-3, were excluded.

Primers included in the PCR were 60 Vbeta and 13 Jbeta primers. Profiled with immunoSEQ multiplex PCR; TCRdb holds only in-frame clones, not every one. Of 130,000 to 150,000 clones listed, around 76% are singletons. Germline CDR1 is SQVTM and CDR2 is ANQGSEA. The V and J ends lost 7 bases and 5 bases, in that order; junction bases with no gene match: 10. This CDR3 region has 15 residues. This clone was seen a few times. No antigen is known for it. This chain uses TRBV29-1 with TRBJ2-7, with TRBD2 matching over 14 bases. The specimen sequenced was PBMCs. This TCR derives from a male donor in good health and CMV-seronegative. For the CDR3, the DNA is TGCAGCGCCCGGACTAGCGGGGGGTCGTCCGACGAGCAGTACTTC. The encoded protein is CSARTSGGSSDEQYF.